These 7 T cell receptor beta chains were all obtained from the same sample, sequenced in a study of T cell repertoires in cytomegalovirus infection. TCRdb reanalysed the reads using MiXCR and keeps one entry per CDR3 protein. In the table there are around 550,000 distinct CDR3 sequences, approximately 25% of which are singletons. Sequencing used PBMCs. The receptor set was obtained from a human donor in good health (CMV status not recorded). Some clones in this sample may be carry-over from other donors' samples.

This clonotype was seen more than once but under ten times. The rearrangement links TRBV7-2 to TRBJ2-2; a possible D gene is TRBD1 (6 bases). This CDR3 comprises 17 residues. Germline V gene data show CDR1 as SGHTA and CDR2 as FQGNSA. V was trimmed by 1 base and J by 5 bases, leaving 17 bases between them. CDR3 region: CASSLDRDLGLTGELFF. CDR3 sequence (DNA): TGTGCCAGCAGCTTAGACAGGGACCTCGGGCTAACCGGGGAGCTGTTTTTT.

CDR3 coding DNA: TGTGCTAGTGGGCGTATACAGTCTCCAGGTAGCAATCAGCCCCAGCATTTT. Translating it yields CASGRIQSPGSNQPQHF. The chain has TRBV12-5 and TRBJ1-5; D not certain. Germline CDR1 reads LGHNT; CDR2 reads FRNRAP. V was trimmed by 6 bases and J by 0 bases, leaving 18 bases between them. This CDR3 contains 17 residues.

The CDR3 nucleotides read TGCGCCAGCAGCCCTCAGCTGAGGGCCCGAAAGGAAAAACTGTTTTTT. This codes for CASSPQLRARKEKLFF. The V gene is TRBV4-3, the J gene TRBJ1-4; unclear D gene. V was pared by 4 bases and J by 8 bases, with 20 bases between. The germline CDR1 and CDR2 sequences are LGHNA and YSLEER. The CDR3 has 16 residues.

In this sample, this clonotype turned up many times. The J gene is TRBJ2-1, the V gene TRBV12-3 or TRBV12-4, with D unresolved. The length of the CDR3 is 15 residues. The V gene lost 6 bases and the J gene lost 0 bases, with 12 bases spanning the gap. The CDR3: CASRSGIHSYNEQFF. For the CDR3, the DNA is TGTGCCAGCAGGTCTGGGATCCACTCCTACAATGAGCAGTTCTTC.

The chain links TRBV12-3 or TRBV12-4 to TRBJ2-5; no definite D call. This CDR3 has 12 residues. Trimming stripped 3 bases from V and 3 bases from J, with 5 bases between. The CDR3 sequence is CASSFVEETQYF. CDR3 DNA: TGTGCCAGCAGTTTTGTCGAAGAGACCCAGTACTTC.

This clonotype was recorded a few times. The rearrangement joins TRBV18 to TRBJ2-3; D ambiguous. This CDR3 contains 15 residues. V lost 6 bases and J 1 base, leaving 14 bases between the germline ends. Germline CDR1 reads KGHSH; CDR2 reads LQKENI. This CDR3 reads CASSPRVAGTDTQYF. CDR3 sequence (DNA): TGTGCCAGCTCGCCTCGAGTAGCCGGCACAGATACGCAGTATTTT.

This chain links TRBV2 with TRBJ1-3, with D unresolved. Per germline, CDR1 SNHLY and CDR2 FYNNEI. This CDR3 comprises 14 residues. Trimming shortened V by 2 bases and J by 2 bases, and 7 bases separated the two germline ends. The CDR3 is CASSERGAGNTIYF. The CDR3, as DNA: TGTGCCAGCAGTGAACGGGGAGCTGGAAACACCATATATTTT.